This T cell receptor beta chain was sequenced in a study of CD8 T cells in ankylosing spondylitis (dated 2017 in TCRdb). Study-level background: T cell receptor beta repertoires were profiled in healthy donors and ankylosing spondylitis patients so that disease-linked TCR variants could be found. Peripheral blood samples were taken, and synovial fluid was additionally collected from ankylosing spondylitis patients. The full study cohort was made up of under 30 ankylosing spondylitis patients and 108 healthy donors.

What the research found in general, with its limitations: Some TCR beta motif variants had previously been reported in synovial fluid and blood of reactive arthritis patients, which suggested common disease-initiation mechanisms. A CD8+ phenotype was shown by the disease-linked clones, which were found at relatively low frequencies in peripheral blood. The disease-linked clones were reported as significantly enriched in matched synovial fluid samples from ankylosing spondylitis patients. Blood from ankylosing spondylitis patients appeared to be characterized by a TCR beta motif made up of under ten highly homologous amino acid variants.

Details on this clonotype: Its specific antigen is unknown. There are no base qualities to consult, and no much larger clone falls within one base.

V is pared back by 1 base and J by 7 bases, with 13 bases lying between the germline termini. The CDR3 goes from the cysteine to the phenylalanine over 15 residues. Of the read, only the CDR3 DNA is kept; its 45 bases are in frame from base 1. CDR1 and CDR2 were assigned from the germline V gene as MNHEY and SVGEGT. This sample was sequenced with an Illumina HiSeq 2500. TCR beta libraries were prepared by quantitative 5'-RACE with molecular barcodes. From the authors' description of their analysis: Disease-linked TCR variants were identified with a new computational method built on a probabilistic model of VDJ rearrangement. TCRdb reanalyzed the raw reads on its own, using fastp at Q25 for trimming and MiXCR for clone calling, and kept in-frame beta chains. Rows are unified per CDR3 protein, each entry keeping the most common DNA and genes. The V and J calls and clone size come from TCRdb's table, not from the authors' own analysis. In all, the sample holds some 300,000 distinct CDR3 sequences, and around 20% of those were seen once. The ten largest clones add up to 3% to 4% of the sample.

The TCR originated in a female donor with ankylosing spondylitis or in good health (not recorded which). The sequenced sample was blood, either unsorted or a sorted T cell fraction (not recorded which). This sequence uses TRBV6-2 or TRBV6-3 and TRBJ1-4, with a weak D call of TRBD1 (5 bases match). CDR3 loop: CASSYYGRVAEKLFF. The sequenced DNA: TGTGCCAGCAGTTACTACGGCAGGGTGGCTGAAAAACTGTTTTTT.